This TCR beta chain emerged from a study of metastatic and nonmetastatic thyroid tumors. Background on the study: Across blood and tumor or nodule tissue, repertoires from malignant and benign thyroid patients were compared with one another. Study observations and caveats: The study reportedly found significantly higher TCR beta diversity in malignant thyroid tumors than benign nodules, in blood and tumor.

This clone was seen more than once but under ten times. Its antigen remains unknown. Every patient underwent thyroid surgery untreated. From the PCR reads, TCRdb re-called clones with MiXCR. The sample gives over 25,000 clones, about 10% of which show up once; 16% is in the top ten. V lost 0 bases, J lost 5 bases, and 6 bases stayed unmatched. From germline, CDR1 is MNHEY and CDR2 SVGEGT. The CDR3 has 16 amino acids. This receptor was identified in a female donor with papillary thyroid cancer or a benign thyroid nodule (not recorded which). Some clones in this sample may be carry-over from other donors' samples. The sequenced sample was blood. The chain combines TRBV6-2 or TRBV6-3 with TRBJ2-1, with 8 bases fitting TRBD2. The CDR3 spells CASSYSWTSSDNEQFF. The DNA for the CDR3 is TGTGCCAGCAGTTACTCCTGGACTAGCAGCGACAATGAGCAGTTCTTC.